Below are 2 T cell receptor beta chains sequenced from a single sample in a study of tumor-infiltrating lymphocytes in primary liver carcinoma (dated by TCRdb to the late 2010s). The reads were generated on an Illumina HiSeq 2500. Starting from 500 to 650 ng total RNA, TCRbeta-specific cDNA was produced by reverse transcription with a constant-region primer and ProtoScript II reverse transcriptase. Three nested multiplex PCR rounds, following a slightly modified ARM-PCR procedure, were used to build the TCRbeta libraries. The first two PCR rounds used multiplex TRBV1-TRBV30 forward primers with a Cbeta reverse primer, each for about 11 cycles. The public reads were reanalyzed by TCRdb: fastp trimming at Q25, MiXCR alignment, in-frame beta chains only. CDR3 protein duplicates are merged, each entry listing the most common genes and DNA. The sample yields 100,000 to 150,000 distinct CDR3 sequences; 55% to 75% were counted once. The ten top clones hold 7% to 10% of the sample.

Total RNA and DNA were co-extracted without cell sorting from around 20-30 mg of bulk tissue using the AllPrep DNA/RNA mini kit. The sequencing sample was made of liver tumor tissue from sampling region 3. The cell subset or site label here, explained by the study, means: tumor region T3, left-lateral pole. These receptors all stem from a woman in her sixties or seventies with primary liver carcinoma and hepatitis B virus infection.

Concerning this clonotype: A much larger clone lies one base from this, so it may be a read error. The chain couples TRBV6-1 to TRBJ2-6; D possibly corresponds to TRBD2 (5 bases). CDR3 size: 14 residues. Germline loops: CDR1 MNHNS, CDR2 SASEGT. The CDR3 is CASSELAGTNVLTF. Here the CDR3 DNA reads TGTGCCAGCAGTGAACTAGCTGGGACCAACGTCCTGACTTTC.

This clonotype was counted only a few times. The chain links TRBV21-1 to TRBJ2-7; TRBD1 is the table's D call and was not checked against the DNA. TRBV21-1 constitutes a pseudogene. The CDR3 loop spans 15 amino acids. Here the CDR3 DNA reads TGTGCCAGCAGCAAAGAAGGGACAGGGACCTACGAGCAGTACTTC. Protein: CASSKEGTGTYEQYF.